Listed below are T cell receptor beta chains from one sample, sequenced in a study of regulatory and conventional T cells in RAG deficiency. Clones were read by immunoSEQ multiplex PCR, and TCRdb kept only the in-frame ones, dropping some. The sample carries around 12,000 clones, roughly 93% recorded once. These data are also associated with another study on regulatory T cells.

The sequenced sample consisted of CD4+ effector T cells sorted from blood. The receptors come from a human donor in good health. CDR3s include the opening cysteine and the closing phenylalanine or tryptophan. A D gene is named only where the DNA matches it firmly. Size tells how often a clone was seen (once, few, many) or the class of an expanded clone, and some rows leave it out.

d_call	v_call	clone_size	j_call	cdr3_nt	cdr3_aa
NA	TRBV15	NA	TRBJ1-1	TGTGCCACCAGCAGAGAGCCGGGGGCCACCACTGAAGCTTTCTTT	CATSREPGATTEAFF
NA	TRBV28	NA	TRBJ1-2	TGTGCCAGCAGTGCACGGCGACCTAACTATGGCTACACCTTC	CASSARRPNYGYTF
NA	TRBV21-1	NA	TRBJ2-3	TGTGCCAGCAGCAAAACCGGGACTAGCGGGAGCGCAGATACGCAGTATTTT	CASSKTGTSGSADTQYF
NA	TRBV30	NA	TRBJ1-5	TGTGCCTGGAGCTACGATGTGGGGGACAATCAGCCCCAGCATTTT	CAWSYDVGDNQPQHF
NA	TRBV2	NA	TRBJ1-1	TGTGCCAGCAGGCTTAGGACAGTCATGAACACTGAAGCTTTCTTT	CASRLRTVMNTEAFF
NA	TRBV5-1	NA	TRBJ1-6	TGCGCCAGCAGCTTGGTACAGGGCTCCTATAATTCACCCCTCCACTTT	CASSLVQGSYNSPLHF
TRBD1	TRBV2	NA	TRBJ2-7	TGTGCCACCGGGACAGGAGGCTACGAGCAGTACTTC	CATGTGGYEQYF
NA	TRBV29-1	NA	TRBJ2-2	TGCAGCGCTTATCAGGGCGCCGGGGAGCTGTTTTTT	CSAYQGAGELFF
NA	TRBV6-5	NA	TRBJ1-1	TGTGCGGGAGAAGACAGGCGCCGTGGGAACACTGAAGCTTTCTTT	CAGEDRRRGNTEAFF
NA	TRBV19	NA	TRBJ1-2	TGTGCCAGTCGTACAGGGCATGGCTACACCTTC	CASRTGHGYTF
TRBD2	TRBV5-1	NA	TRBJ2-1	TGCGCCAGCAGCTTCTCTGCGGGGGGAGGAGACAATGAGCAGTTCTTC	CASSFSAGGGDNEQFF
NA	TRBV7-2	NA	TRBJ1-2	TGTGCCAGCAGCTTAGACGGGGACTATGGCTACACCTTC	CASSLDGDYGYTF
NA	TRBV25-1	NA	TRBJ2-7	TGTGCCAGTAGCTTTGGGGGGTCCTACGAGCAGTACTTC	CASSFGGSYEQYF
NA	TRBV7-9	NA	TRBJ1-5	TGTGCCAGCAGCTTAGAGGGCGGGGGGCACCAGCCCCAGCATTTT	CASSLEGGGHQPQHF
TRBD2	TRBV5-8	NA	TRBJ2-2	TGTGCCAGCAGCTTGAGGGTACAGCGGGGGAACACCGGGGAGCTGTTTTTT	CASSLRVQRGNTGELFF
NA	TRBV6-5	NA	TRBJ2-7	TGTGCCAGCAGTTACGGCAGGAATCCCCGCCACGAGCAGTACTTC	CASSYGRNPRHEQYF
NA	TRBV27	NA	TRBJ2-1	TGTGCCAGCAGTGGGCTAGCCGACAATGAGCAGTTCTTC	CASSGLADNEQFF
TRBD2	TRBV7-9	NA	TRBJ2-2	TGTGCCAGCAGCGTATCTAGCGGGGGGAACACCGGGGAGCTGTTTTTT	CASSVSSGGNTGELFF
NA	TRBV28	NA	TRBJ2-7	TGTGCCAGCAGTTTTGGGGGGAGTACCTCCTACGAGCAGTACTTC	CASSFGGSTSYEQYF
TRBD1	TRBV5-1	NA	TRBJ1-6	TGCGCCAGCAGCTTCCGGGACAGGAGGTCACCCCTCCACTTT	CASSFRDRRSPLHF
NA	TRBV27	NA	TRBJ2-1	TGTGCCAGCAGTTACCGGGGGAGCTCCTACAATGAGCAGTTCTTC	CASSYRGSSYNEQFF
NA	TRBV9	NA	TRBJ2-3	TGTGCCAGCAGCGGCGGTGCACAGGGAAGGTCGGATACGCAGTATTTT	CASSGGAQGRSDTQYF
TRBD2	TRBV30	NA	TRBJ2-7	TGTGCCTGGGGAATAGCGGGTGTCTCCTACGAGCAGTACTTC	CAWGIAGVSYEQYF
NA	TRBV7-9	NA	TRBJ2-2	TGTGCCAGCAGCTTATTATTTGGCTCCGGGGAGCTGTTTTTT	CASSLLFGSGELFF
NA	TRBV4-1	NA	TRBJ1-1	TGCGCCAGCAGCCATCGCTCGGGACGGCTGAACACTGAAGCTTTCTTT	CASSHRSGRLNTEAFF
NA	TRBV13	NA	TRBJ1-6	TGTGCCAGCAGCTTAGGCCCGGACTCACCCCTCCACTTT	CASSLGPDSPLHF
TRBD1	TRBV15	NA	TRBJ1-2	TGTGCCACCAGCCCGACAGGCAGGGGGCGCCATGATGGCTACACCTTC	CATSPTGRGRHDGYTF
NA	TRBV5-1	NA	TRBJ2-7	TGCGCCAGCAGCTTGGGGACAGACAGCTCCTACGAGCAGTACTTC	CASSLGTDSSYEQYF
NA	TRBV2	NA	TRBJ1-5	TGTGCCAGCACTGAGGACTATAGCAATCAGCCCCAGCATTTT	CASTEDYSNQPQHF
NA	TRBV6-1	NA	TRBJ2-1	TGTGCCAGCCGAGATCGGGACTCGGAACGAAATGAGCAGTTCTTC	CASRDRDSERNEQFF
NA	TRBV18	NA	TRBJ1-4	TGTGCCAGCTCACCACTTTTACGGCAGGGAGGTGAAAAACTGTTTTTT	CASSPLLRQGGEKLFF
NA	TRBV5-1	NA	TRBJ2-7	TGCGCCAGCAGCTTGGAGGCTAGGGTCTACGAGCAGTACTTC	CASSLEARVYEQYF
NA	TRBV5-1	NA	TRBJ2-2	TGCGCCAGCAGCTTGGCGGGGAAAGGCGGGGAGCTGTTTTTT	CASSLAGKGGELFF
TRBD2	TRBV11-2	NA	TRBJ2-1	TGTGCCAGCAGCCAGACTAGCGGGAGTCGTAATGAGCAGTTCTTC	CASSQTSGSRNEQFF
TRBD1	TRBV19	NA	TRBJ2-7	TGTGCCAGTAGGACTACAGGGGACTCCTACGAGCAGTACTTC	CASRTTGDSYEQYF
TRBD1	TRBV11-2	few	TRBJ1-1	TGTGCCAGCAGCTTAGGGAGGGGGCTATATACTGAAGCTTTCTTT	CASSLGRGLYTEAFF
NA	TRBV18	NA	TRBJ2-7	TGTGCCAGCTCATCCCGGGACAACCTCCCCGAGCAGTACTTC	CASSSRDNLPEQYF
TRBD2	TRBV2	NA	TRBJ2-3	TGTGCCAGCAGGAGGACTAGCGGACTGGGGGCAGATACGCAGTATTTT	CASRRTSGLGADTQYF
NA	TRBV2	few	TRBJ2-2	TGTGCCAGCAGTTCCTCCGGGACCCCCGGGGAGCTGTTTTTT	CASSSSGTPGELFF
TRBD2	TRBV5-1	NA	TRBJ2-5	TGCGCCAGCAGCCTAGGGACTAGCGGGAGAAGGGAAGAGACCCAGTACTTC	CASSLGTSGRREETQYF
TRBD1	TRBV18	NA	TRBJ1-4	TGTGCCAGCTCACTACAGACAGGGGTCAACGAAAAACTGTTTTTT	CASSLQTGVNEKLFF
TRBD2	TRBV2	NA	TRBJ2-7	TGTGCCAGCAGTGAAGCCGGACTAGCAAGGGGGGCCGAGCAGTACTTC	CASSEAGLARGAEQYF
NA	TRBV4-2	NA	TRBJ2-7	TGTGCCAGCAGCCAGTCCTCCCTCTACGAGCAGTACTTC	CASSQSSLYEQYF
TRBD1	TRBV18	once	TRBJ1-3	TGTGCCAGCTCCCCCCAATTGGACAGGGGGCCAGGAAACACCATATATTTT	CASSPQLDRGPGNTIYF
NA	TRBV28	few	TRBJ2-7	TGTGCCAGCAGTTTGATTGGGGGGAGGCACGAGCAGTACTTC	CASSLIGGRHEQYF
TRBD2	TRBV7-2	NA	TRBJ2-7	TGTGCCAGCAGCCCCCAGGGGACTAGCGGGGTGTACGAGCAGTACTTC	CASSPQGTSGVYEQYF
TRBD1	TRBV11-2	NA	TRBJ2-1	TGTGCCAGCAGCTTAGAACGGACAGGGGCTAGCTCCTACAATGAGCAGTTCTTC	CASSLERTGASSYNEQFF
NA	TRBV6-5	NA	TRBJ2-7	TGTGCCAGCAGTTACAAGGGGTCGTACGAGCAGTACTTC	CASSYKGSYEQYF
NA	TRBV11-2	NA	TRBJ2-1	TGTGCCAGCAGCCAGAACCGCATTCCGGGCTCCTACAATGAGCAGTTCTTC	CASSQNRIPGSYNEQFF